A single sample gave rise to the 12 T cell receptor beta chains below, sequenced in a study of T cell responses to AZD1222 COVID-19 vaccine. Profiled with immunoSEQ multiplex PCR; TCRdb holds only in-frame clones, not every one. The sample shows around 19,000 clones, nearly 90% of them seen only once. The sequences come from peripheral blood, collected 28 days after the second AZD1222 dose. These receptors were collected from an adult who received the AZD1222 COVID-19 vaccine.

This chain joins TRBV10-2 and TRBJ2-5; 15 bases agree with TRBD2. CDR3 size: 17 residues. Germline assignment: CDR1 WSHSY and CDR2 SAAADI. J was trimmed by 5 bases and V by 8 bases; bases with no gene match: 12. The CDR3 DNA is TGCGCCAGCCAAAAACCGGGACTAGCGGGAGGTGGGGAGACCCAGTACTTC. Translated, it gives CASQKPGLAGGGETQYF.

The V call is TRBV7-9, the J call TRBJ1-6; the D is unclear. Between the trimmed V and J ends, which lost 5 bases and 9 bases, there was a span of 11 bases. The CDR3 has 13 amino acids. Germline-derived CDR1 and CDR2 are SEHNR and FQNEAQ (reference sequence). As DNA, the CDR3 is TGTGCCAGCAGCCCCGCGGGCGGTTCACCCCTCCACTTT. Translating gives CASSPAGGSPLHF.

The chain recombines TRBV7-2 with TRBJ1-4, with 8 bases matching TRBD1. Germline lookup yields CDR1 SGHTA and CDR2 FQGNSA. The CDR3 is 14 residues long. The trim removed 5 bases at V and 7 bases at J, leaving 6 bases unmatched. CDR3 bases: TGTGCCAGCAGCAGAGGACAGGGAGGTGAAAAACTGTTTTTT. Its translation: CASSRGQGGEKLFF.

The genes are TRBV6-5 and TRBJ2-3; no firm D call. The CDR3 is made up of 11 amino acids. V was trimmed by 6 bases and J by 11 bases, leaving 12 bases between them. The germline CDR1 and CDR2 sequences are MNHEY and SVGAGI. The CDR3: CASRFHGEQYF. CDR3 nucleotides: TGTGCCAGCAGGTTCCACGGCGAGCAGTATTTT.

This clone was observed a single time. The genes are TRBV7-2 and TRBJ1-6; D ambiguous. The CDR3 loop spans 14 amino acids. V lost 5 bases to trimming and J lost 10 bases, with 15 bases between them. CDR1 is SGHTA, CDR2 FQGNSA, per germline. The CDR3 DNA is TGTGCCAGCAGCGCACAGAGGGAAGCGTCACCCCTCCACTTT. Translation: CASSAQREASPLHF.

CDR3 amino acids: CASSPAGGYNEQFF. CDR3 nucleotides: TGTGCCAGCAGTCCTGCCGGAGGATACAATGAGCAGTTCTTC. The chain links TRBV28 to TRBJ2-1, with D maybe TRBD2 (5 bases). The CDR3 contains 14 residues. Germline loops: CDR1 MDHEN, CDR2 SYDVKM. V was clipped by 5 bases and J by 4 bases, with 12 bases between them. Using reference TRBV28 and TRBJ2-1 for the parts outside the CDR3, the full variable domain is DVKVTQSSRYLVKRTGEKVFLECVQDMDHENMFWYRQDPGLGLRLIYFSYDVKMKEKGDIPEGYSVSREKKERFSLILESASTNQTSMYLCASSPAGGYNEQFFGPGTRLTVL.

This chain links TRBV19 with TRBJ2-1; no clear D. CDR3 length equals 13 residues. The V gene's germline CDR1 is LNHDA and CDR2 SQIVND (reference sequence). The V end was cut by 8 bases, the J end by 0 bases, with 8 bases between. CDR3 loop: CASPLSSYNEQFF. CDR3 DNA sequence: TGTGCCAGTCCGTTGAGCTCCTACAATGAGCAGTTCTTC.

This clone was counted between two and nine times. The V gene is TRBV30, the J gene TRBJ1-6, with 8 bases fitting TRBD1. Germline V gene lookup returns CDR1 GTSNPN and CDR2 SVGIG (reference sequence). V gave up 1 base and J gave up 5 bases; unmatched junction bases: 1. This CDR3 contains 14 residues. The CDR3 loop is CAWSAGQDNSPLHF. As DNA, the CDR3 is TGTGCCTGGAGTGCGGGACAGGATAATTCACCCCTCCACTTT.

V usage is TRBV7-8 and J usage is TRBJ1-4; D may be TRBD1 (5 bases). The CDR3 has 14 residues. The germline gives CDR1 SGHVS, CDR2 FQNEAQ. V was trimmed by 2 bases and J by 5 bases, leaving 9 bases between them. CDR3 sequence: CASSLNRQNEKLFF. CDR3 nucleotide sequence: TGTGCCAGCAGCTTAAACAGGCAAAATGAAAAACTGTTTTTT.

The chain has TRBV6-5 and TRBJ2-6, with no clear D. CDR1 is MNHEY and CDR2 is SVGAGI in the germline V gene. V gave up 6 bases and J gave up 0 bases, with 6 bases separating them. The CDR3 loop spans 14 amino acids. The CDR3 region has the DNA TGTGCCAGCAGCCAAAACTCTGGGGCCAACGTCCTGACTTTC. Protein: CASSQNSGANVLTF.

The gene calls are TRBV28 and TRBJ2-3; the match to TRBD1 covers 9 bases. The CDR3 covers 20 residues. After removal of 5 bases from V and 5 bases from J, the junction contained 23 bases not matched to a gene. Per the germline V gene, CDR1 is MDHEN and CDR2 is SYDVKM. The CDR3 loop is CASSLPTILSRDRVKDTQYF. The CDR3, as DNA: TGTGCCAGCAGTCTCCCGACTATCCTATCCCGGGACAGGGTTAAAGATACGCAGTATTTT.

The chain links TRBV7-8 to TRBJ1-6, with a possible D match to TRBD1 (6 bases). Trimming took 1 base from V and 5 from J, leaving 15 bases between them. CDR1 SGHVS and CDR2 FQNEAQ come from the germline V gene. The CDR3 runs 17 residues. In nucleotides, the CDR3 is TGTGCCAGCAGCTTAGGTCGGTCTCAGGGGAATAATTCACCCCTCCACTTT. This gives the protein CASSLGRSQGNNSPLHF.